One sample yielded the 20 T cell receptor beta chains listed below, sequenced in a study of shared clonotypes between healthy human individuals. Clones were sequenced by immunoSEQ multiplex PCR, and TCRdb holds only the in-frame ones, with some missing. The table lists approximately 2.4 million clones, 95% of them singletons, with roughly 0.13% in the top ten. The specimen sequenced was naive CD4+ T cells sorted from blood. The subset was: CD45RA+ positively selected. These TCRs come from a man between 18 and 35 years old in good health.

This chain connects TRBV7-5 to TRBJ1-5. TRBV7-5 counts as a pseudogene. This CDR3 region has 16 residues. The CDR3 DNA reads TGTGCCAGAAGCTTTAGCAGCAGGAGACGCAATCAGCCCCAGCATTTT. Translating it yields CARSFSSRRRNQPQHF.

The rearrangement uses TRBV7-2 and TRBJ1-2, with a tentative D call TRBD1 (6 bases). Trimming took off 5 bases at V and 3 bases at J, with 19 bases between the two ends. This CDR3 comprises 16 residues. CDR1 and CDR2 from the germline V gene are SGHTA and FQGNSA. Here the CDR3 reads CASSRQAGSVDYGYTF. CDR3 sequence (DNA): TGTGCCAGCAGCCGACAGGCGGGGAGCGTGGACTATGGCTACACCTTC.

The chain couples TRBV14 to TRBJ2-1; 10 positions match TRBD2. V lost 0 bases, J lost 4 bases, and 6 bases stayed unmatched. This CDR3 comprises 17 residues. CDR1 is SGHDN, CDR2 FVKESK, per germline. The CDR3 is CASSQDRASGGYNEQFF. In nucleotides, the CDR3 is TGTGCCAGCAGCCAAGATCGGGCTAGCGGGGGTTACAATGAGCAGTTCTTC.

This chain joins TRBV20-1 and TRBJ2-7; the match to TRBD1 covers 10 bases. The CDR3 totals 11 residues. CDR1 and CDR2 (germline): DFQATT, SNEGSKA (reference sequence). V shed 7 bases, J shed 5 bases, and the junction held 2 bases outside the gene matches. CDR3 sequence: CSGQGANEQYF. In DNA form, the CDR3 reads TGCAGTGGACAGGGGGCAAACGAGCAGTACTTC.

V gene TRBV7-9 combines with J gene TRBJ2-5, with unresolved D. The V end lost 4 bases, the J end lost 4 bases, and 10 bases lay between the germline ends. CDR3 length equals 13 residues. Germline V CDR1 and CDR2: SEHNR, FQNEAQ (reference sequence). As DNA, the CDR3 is TGTGCCAGCAGCTCTCAGACGGGAGAGACCCAGTACTTC. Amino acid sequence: CASSSQTGETQYF.

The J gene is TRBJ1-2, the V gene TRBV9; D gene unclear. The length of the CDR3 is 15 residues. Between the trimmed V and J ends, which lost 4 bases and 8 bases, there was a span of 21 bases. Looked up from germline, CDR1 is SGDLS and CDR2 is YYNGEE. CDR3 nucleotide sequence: TGTGCCAGCAGCCCCGAGATCGGAGGAAGTAGCGGCTACACCTTC. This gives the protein CASSPEIGGSSGYTF.

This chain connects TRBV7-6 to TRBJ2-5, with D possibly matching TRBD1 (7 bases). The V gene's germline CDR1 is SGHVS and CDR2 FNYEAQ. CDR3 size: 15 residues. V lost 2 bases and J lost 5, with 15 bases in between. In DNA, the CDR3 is TGTGCCAGCAGCTTAAGGCCAGGGGGAGGTGAGACCCAGTACTTC. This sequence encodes CASSLRPGGGETQYF. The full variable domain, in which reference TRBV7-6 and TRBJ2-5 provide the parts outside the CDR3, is GAGVSQSPRYKVTKRGQDVALRCDPISGHVSLYWYRQALGQGPEFLTYFNYEAQQDKSGLPNDRFSAERPEGSISTLTIQRTEQRDSAMYRCASSLRPGGGETQYFGPGTRLLVL.

The CDR3 nucleotides are TGTGCCAGCAGTGCAGGGGTATGGACCGGGGAGCTGTTTTTT. It codes for CASSAGVWTGELFF. V gene TRBV6-4 combines with J gene TRBJ2-2, with a weak D call TRBD1 (6 bases). The CDR3 sequence is 14 residues long. V lost 4 bases and J lost 5, with 11 bases in between. Germline CDR1 reads MRHNA; CDR2 reads SNTAGT.

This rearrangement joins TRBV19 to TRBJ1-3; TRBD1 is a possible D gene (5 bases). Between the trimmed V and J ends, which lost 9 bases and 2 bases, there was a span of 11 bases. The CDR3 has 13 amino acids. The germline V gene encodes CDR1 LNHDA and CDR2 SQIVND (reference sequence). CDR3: CASRETAGNTIYF. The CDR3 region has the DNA TGTGCCAGCAGGGAAACAGCTGGAAACACCATATATTTT.

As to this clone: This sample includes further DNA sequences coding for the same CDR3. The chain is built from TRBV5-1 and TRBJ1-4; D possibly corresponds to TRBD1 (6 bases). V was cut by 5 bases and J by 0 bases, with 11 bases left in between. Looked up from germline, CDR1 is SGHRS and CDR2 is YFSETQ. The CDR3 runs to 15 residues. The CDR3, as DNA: TGCGCCAGCAGAACGACAGGAGCAACTAATGAAAAACTGTTTTTT. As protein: CASRTTGATNEKLFF.

CDR3: CAWSVLGTTNEKLFF. Here the CDR3 DNA reads TGTGCCTGGAGTGTACTGGGGACAACTAATGAAAAACTGTTTTTT. This chain links TRBV30 with TRBJ1-4; D gene uncertain. Germline-derived CDR1 and CDR2 are GTSNPN and SVGIG (reference sequence). The CDR3 is made up of 15 amino acids. Trimming pared 0 bases from V and 0 bases from J, leaving 8 bases between.

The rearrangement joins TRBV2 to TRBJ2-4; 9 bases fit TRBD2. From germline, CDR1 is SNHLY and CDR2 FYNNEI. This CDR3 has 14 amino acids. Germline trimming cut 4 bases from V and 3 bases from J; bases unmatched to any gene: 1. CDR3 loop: CASSGLAVKNIQYF. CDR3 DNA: TGTGCCAGCAGTGGACTAGCGGTCAAAAACATTCAGTACTTC.

The CDR3, as DNA: TGTGCCAGTAGGATTGGACAGGGAGGTAATTCACCCCTCCACTTT. Translating gives CASRIGQGGNSPLHF. The chain has TRBV19 and TRBJ1-6; 8 bases map to TRBD1. Losses at the gene ends were 6 bases for V and 6 bases for J; bases not matched to a gene: 7. Germline loops: CDR1 LNHDA, CDR2 SQIVND (reference sequence). The CDR3 spans 15 residues.

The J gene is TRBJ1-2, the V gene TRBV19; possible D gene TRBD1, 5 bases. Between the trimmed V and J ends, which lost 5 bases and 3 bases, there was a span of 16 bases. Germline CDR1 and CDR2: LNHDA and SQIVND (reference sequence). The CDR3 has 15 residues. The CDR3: CASSLSWRDHYGYTF. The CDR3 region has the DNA TGTGCCAGTAGTCTATCTTGGCGGGACCACTATGGCTACACCTTC.

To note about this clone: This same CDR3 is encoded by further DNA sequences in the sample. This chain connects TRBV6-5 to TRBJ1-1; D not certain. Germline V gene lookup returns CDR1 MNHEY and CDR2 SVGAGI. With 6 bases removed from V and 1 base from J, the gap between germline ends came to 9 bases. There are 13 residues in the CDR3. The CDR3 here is CASSRGPNTEAFF. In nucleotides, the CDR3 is TGTGCCAGCAGCCGGGGTCCGAACACTGAAGCTTTCTTT.

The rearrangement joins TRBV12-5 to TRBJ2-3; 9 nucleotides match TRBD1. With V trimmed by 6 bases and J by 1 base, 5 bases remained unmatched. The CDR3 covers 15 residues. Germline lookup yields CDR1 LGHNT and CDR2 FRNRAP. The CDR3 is CASGPGQGGTDTQYF. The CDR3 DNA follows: TGTGCTAGTGGGCCGGGACAGGGAGGCACAGATACGCAGTATTTT.

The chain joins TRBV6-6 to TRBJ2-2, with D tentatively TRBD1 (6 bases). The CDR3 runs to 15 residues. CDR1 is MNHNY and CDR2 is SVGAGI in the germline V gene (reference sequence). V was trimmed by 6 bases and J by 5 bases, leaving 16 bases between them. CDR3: CASRNPAGDTGELFF. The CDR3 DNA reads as TGTGCCAGCAGAAATCCGGCAGGGGATACCGGGGAGCTGTTTTTT.

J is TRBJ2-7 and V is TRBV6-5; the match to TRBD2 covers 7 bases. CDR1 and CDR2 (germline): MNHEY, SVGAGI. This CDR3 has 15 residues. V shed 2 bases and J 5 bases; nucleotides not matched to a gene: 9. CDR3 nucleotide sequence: TGTGCCAGCAGTTACAGGGCGGCTAGCGGCCACGAGCAGTACTTC. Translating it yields CASSYRAASGHEQYF.

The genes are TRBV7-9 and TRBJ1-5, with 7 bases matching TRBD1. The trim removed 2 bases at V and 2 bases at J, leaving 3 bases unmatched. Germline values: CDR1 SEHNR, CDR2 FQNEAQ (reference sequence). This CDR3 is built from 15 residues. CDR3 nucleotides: TGTGCCAGCAGCTTATCCCAGGGGGGCAATCAGCCCCAGCATTTT. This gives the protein CASSLSQGGNQPQHF.

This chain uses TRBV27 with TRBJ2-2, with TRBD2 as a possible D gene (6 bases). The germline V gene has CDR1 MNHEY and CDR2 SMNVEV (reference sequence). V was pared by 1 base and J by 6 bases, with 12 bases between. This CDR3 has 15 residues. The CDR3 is CASSLLEGLAGELFF. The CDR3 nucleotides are TGTGCCAGCAGTTTATTGGAGGGTTTGGCCGGGGAGCTGTTTTTT.